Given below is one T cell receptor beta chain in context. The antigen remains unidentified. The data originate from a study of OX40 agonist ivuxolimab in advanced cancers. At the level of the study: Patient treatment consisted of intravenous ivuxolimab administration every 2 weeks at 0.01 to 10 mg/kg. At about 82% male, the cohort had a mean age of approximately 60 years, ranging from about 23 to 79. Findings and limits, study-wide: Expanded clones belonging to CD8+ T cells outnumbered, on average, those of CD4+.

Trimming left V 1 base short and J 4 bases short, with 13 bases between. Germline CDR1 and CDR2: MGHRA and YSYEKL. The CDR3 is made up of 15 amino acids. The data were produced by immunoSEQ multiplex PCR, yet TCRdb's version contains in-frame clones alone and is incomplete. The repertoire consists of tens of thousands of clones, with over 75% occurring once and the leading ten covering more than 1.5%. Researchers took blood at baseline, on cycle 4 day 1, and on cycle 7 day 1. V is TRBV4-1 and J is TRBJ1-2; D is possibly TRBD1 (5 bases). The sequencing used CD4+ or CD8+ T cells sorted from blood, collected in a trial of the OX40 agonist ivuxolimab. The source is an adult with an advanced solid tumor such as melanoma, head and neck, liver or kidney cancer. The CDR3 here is CASSQAGDGGYGYTF. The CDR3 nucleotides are TGCGCCAGCAGCCAAGCCGGCGATGGGGGCTATGGCTACACCTTC.